These T cell receptor beta chains were read from a single sample in a study of shared clonotypes between healthy human individuals. The method was immunoSEQ multiplex PCR; TCRdb's version includes in-frame clones alone and lacks a portion of them. The sample gives roughly 810,000 clones, about 96% of which show up once; roughly 0.23% is in the top ten. The sequenced sample was naive CD8+ T cells sorted from blood. These receptors were taken from a man aged 25-45 years in good health. Each CDR3 is given with its conserved first and last residue. Fields, in order: clone size, D gene, J gene, V gene, CDR3 protein, CDR3 DNA. The D gene is left open where the match is weak. Size tells how often a clone was seen (once, few, many) or the class of an expanded clone, and some rows leave it out.

NA,NA,TRBJ2-7,TRBV27,CASSLFGDEQYF,TGTGCCAGCAGTTTGTTCGGCGACGAGCAGTACTTC
NA,NA,TRBJ2-7,TRBV11-2,CASSLLPYEQYF,TGTGCCAGCAGCTTATTACCGTACGAGCAGTACTTC
NA,NA,TRBJ2-1,TRBV15,CATSRDPEGGGSYNEQFF,TGTGCCACCAGCAGAGATCCGGAGGGGGGCGGAAGCTACAATGAGCAGTTCTTC
NA,NA,TRBJ2-1,TRBV28,CASRRTGPLWNEQFF,TGTGCCAGCAGGAGAACAGGGCCTTTATGGAATGAGCAGTTCTTC
NA,NA,TRBJ2-7,TRBV5-1,CASSLGKAYEQYF,TGCGCCAGCAGCCTAGGGAAGGCCTACGAGCAGTACTTC
NA,NA,TRBJ2-3,TRBV7-9,CASSLKVGGRGDTDTQYF,TGTGCCAGCAGCTTAAAAGTAGGGGGGCGAGGGGATACAGATACGCAGTATTTT
once,NA,TRBJ2-3,TRBV29-1,CSVKGGFGTDTQYF,TGCAGCGTAAAAGGGGGTTTTGGCACAGATACGCAGTATTTT
NA,TRBD1,TRBJ2-3,TRBV2,CASINRDSLITDTQYF,TGTGCCAGCATTAACCGGGACAGCCTCATCACAGATACGCAGTATTTT
NA,NA,TRBJ1-1,TRBV19,CASSIWGYTEAFF,TGTGCCAGTAGTATATGGGGGTACACTGAAGCTTTCTTT
NA,TRBD2,TRBJ2-1,TRBV5-4,CASSGGLANENEQFF,TGTGCCAGCAGCGGGGGACTAGCCAATGAGAATGAGCAGTTCTTC
NA,TRBD1,TRBJ2-1,TRBV11-2,CASSSQGNEQFF,TGTGCCAGCAGCTCACAGGGGAATGAGCAGTTCTTC
NA,TRBD1,TRBJ1-4,TRBV6-1,CASSYRGRDEKLFF,TGTGCCAGCAGCTACAGGGGGCGGGATGAAAAACTGTTTTTT
NA,NA,TRBJ2-1,TRBV7-9,CASSHLDDEQFF,TGTGCCAGCAGCCATCTGGATGACGAGCAGTTCTTC
NA,NA,TRBJ2-1,TRBV14,CASSPLGWDSYNEQFF,TGTGCCAGCAGCCCACTTGGGTGGGACTCCTACAATGAGCAGTTCTTC
once,NA,TRBJ1-5,TRBV13,CASSLGLHNQPQHF,TGTGCCAGCAGCTTAGGCCTCCACAATCAGCCCCAGCATTTT